This T cell receptor (beta chain) was profiled in a study of T cell clonality in common variable immunodeficiency. Study outcomes and limitations: TCRbeta clonality was increased in CVID versus healthy controls. Authors noted CVID clonality's cause needs subpopulation repertoire sequencing. Reportedly, TCR beta sequences from common variable immunodeficiency showed fewer deletions and N-nucleotide insertions.

Some clones are missing from TCRdb's copy, which holds only in-frame ones; the method was immunoSEQ multiplex PCR. Captured here are 40,000 to 50,000 clones, none seen once; the top ten comprise about 10%. This clone was counted ten times or more. Antigen: not known. The sequence runs out 3 residues before the end of the CDR3; the remainder is reconstructed from the germline J gene. Patients and controls were mostly of Caucasian heritage. Trimming took 6 bases from V and 0 from J; bases not matched to a gene: 9. The CDR3 loop spans 17 amino acids. This TCR was sampled from a person aged 18-70 years in good health. The material sequenced was peripheral blood mononuclear cells. The rearrangement joins TRBV12-3 or TRBV12-4 to TRBJ2-2; 8 bases map to TRBD1. The CDR3 sequence is CASSPPRGRPNTGELFF. The DNA read from the CDR3 is TGTGCCAGCAGCCCGCCCAGGGGGCGACCGAACACCGGGGAG.